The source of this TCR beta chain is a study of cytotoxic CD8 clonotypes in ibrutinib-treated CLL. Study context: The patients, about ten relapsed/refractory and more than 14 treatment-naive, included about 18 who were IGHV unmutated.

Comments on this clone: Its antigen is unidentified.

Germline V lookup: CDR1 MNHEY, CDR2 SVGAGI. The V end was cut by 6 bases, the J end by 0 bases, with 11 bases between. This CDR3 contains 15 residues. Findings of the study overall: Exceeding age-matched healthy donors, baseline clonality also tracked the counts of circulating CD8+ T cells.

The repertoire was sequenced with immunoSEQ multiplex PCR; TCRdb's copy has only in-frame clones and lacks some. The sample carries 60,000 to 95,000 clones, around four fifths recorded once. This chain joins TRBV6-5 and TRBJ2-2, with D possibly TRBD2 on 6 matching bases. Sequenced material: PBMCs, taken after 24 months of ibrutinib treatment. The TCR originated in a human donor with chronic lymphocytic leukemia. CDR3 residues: CASREGPSNTGELFF. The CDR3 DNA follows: TGTGCCAGCAGGGAGGGACCTTCGAACACCGGGGAGCTGTTTTTT.